This TCR beta chain emerged from a study of read filtering for tumor transcriptome and immune sequencing. On the study more broadly: 8 patients were R-ISS I, some 15 were R-ISS II, 6 or 7 were R-ISS III. After DNase treatment, RNA was made into whole-transcriptome libraries.

Molecular barcoded adaptors covering alpha/delta and beta/gamma chains were used on roughly 400 ng RNA. TCRdb re-analysed the reads in MiXCR, keeping a single row per CDR3 protein. The repertoire holds around 130,000 distinct CDR3 sequences, with over 10% as singletons. This clonotype has a count of ten or more. As yet, its antigen is unknown. General observations from the study: Single-read clonotypes: about 81.9% of IR-seq clonotypes (approximately 4% of reads), about 70% of RNA-seq clonotypes (roughly 49% of reads). The CD138-negative fraction was mixed bone marrow immune cells, not pure T cells.

Germline trimming cut 6 bases from V and 4 bases from J; bases unmatched to any gene: 0. This CDR3 has 13 residues. Germline CDR1 reads LGHDT; CDR2 reads YNNKEL (reference sequence). Sequencing used a population of CD138-negative cells sorted from bone marrow. The chain employs TRBV3-1 and TRBJ2-1, with TRBD2 matching over 10 bases. This sequence was found in a donor aged 40 or older with multiple myeloma. CDR3 coding DNA: TGTGCCAGCAGACTAGCGGGATACAATGAGCAGTTCTTC. Its translation is CASRLAGYNEQFF.